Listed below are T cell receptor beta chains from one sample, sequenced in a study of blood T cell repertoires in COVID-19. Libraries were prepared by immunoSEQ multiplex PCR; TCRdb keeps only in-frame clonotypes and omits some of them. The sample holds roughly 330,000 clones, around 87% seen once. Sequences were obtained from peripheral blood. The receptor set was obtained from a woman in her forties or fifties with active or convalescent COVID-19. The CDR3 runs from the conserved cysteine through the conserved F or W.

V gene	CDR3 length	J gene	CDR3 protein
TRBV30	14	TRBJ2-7	CAWSAGLAMYEQYF
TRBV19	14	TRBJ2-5	CASSPRTGGETQYF
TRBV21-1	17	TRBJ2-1	CASSNCGGAPPYNEQFF
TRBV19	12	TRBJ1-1	CASSTRGPEAFF
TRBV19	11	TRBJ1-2	CASTGNYGYTF
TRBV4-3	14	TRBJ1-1	CASSQGGGVTGAFF
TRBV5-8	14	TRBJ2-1	CASSRTQGGNEQFF
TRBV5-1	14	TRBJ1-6	CASSRGDTGSPLHF
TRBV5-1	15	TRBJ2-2	CASSLAYPNTGELFF
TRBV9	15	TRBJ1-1	CASSPERGLNTEAFF
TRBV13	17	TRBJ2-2	CASNTGTTFANTGELFF
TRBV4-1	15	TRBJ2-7	CASSQRDRGPYEQYF
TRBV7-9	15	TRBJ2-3	CASSLGASARGAQYF
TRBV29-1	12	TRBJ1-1	CSVKYKNTEAFF
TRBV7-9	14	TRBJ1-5	CASSPGTGLPTQHF
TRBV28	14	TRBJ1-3	CASSSEGARDTIYF
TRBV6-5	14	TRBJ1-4	CASKMQQINEKLFF
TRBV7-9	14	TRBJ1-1	CASSTEDSLVRAFF
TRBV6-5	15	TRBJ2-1	CASSLAGSSYNEQFF
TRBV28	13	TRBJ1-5	CASDDSSDQPQHF
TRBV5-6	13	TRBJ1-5	CASSRQGSQPQHF
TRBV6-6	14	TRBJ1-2	CASSLQTSNYGYTF
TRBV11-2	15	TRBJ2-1	CASGQLAGVYNEQFF
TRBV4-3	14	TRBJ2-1	CASSHRGPGGEQFF
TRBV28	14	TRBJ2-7	CASNLLAGDNEQYF
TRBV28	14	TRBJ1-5	CASSQTGIHQPQHF
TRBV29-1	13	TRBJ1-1	CSVTGRGGAGAFF
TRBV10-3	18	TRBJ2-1	CAISDTSGGTSSYNEQFF
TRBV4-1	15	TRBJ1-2	CASSQEAGGADGYTF
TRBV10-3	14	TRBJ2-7	CAIRTTSGDYEQYF
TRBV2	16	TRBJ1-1	CASRSDSGTGGAEAFF
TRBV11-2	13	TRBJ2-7	CASSAGGIYEQYF